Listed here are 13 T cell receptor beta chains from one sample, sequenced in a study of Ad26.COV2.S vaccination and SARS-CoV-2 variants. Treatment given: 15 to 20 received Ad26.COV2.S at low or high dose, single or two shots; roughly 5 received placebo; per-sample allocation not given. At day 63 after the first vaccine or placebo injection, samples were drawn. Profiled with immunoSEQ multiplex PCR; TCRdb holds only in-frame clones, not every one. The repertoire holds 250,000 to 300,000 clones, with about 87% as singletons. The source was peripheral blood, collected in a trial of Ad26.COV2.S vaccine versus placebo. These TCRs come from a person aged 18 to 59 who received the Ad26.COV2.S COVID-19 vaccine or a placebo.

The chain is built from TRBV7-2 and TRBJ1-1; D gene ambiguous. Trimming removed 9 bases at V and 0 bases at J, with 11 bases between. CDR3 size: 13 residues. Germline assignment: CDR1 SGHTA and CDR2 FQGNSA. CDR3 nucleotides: TGTGCCAGTAGCGGGCAGTTGAACACTGAAGCTTTCTTT. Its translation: CASSGQLNTEAFF.

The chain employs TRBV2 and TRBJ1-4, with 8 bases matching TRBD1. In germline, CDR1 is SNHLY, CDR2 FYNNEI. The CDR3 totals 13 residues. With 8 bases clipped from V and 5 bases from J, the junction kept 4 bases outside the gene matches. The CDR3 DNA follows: TGTGCCAGCGGGGACAGGTGGAATGAAAAACTGTTTTTT. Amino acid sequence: CASGDRWNEKLFF.

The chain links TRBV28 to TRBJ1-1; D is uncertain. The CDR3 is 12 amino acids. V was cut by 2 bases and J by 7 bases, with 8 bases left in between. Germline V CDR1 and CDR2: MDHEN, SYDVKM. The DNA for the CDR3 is TGTGCCAGCAGTTTAAGACGGTTTGAAGCTTTCTTT. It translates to CASSLRRFEAFF.

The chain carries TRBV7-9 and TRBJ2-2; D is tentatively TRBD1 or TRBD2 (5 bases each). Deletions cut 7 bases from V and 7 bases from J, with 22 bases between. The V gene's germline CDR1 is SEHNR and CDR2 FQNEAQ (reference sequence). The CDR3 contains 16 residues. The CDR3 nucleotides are TGTGCCAGCACAGGAGCGGCTGCTGCTCAGGGCGGGGAGCTGTTTTTT. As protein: CASTGAAAAQGGELFF.

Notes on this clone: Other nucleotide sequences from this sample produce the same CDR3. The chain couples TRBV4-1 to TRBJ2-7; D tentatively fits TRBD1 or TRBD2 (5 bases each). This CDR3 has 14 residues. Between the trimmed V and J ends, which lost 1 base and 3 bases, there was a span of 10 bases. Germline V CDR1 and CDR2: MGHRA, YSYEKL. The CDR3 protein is CASSQVGTIYEQYF. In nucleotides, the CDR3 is TGCGCCAGCAGCCAAGTCGGGACGATCTACGAGCAGTACTTC.

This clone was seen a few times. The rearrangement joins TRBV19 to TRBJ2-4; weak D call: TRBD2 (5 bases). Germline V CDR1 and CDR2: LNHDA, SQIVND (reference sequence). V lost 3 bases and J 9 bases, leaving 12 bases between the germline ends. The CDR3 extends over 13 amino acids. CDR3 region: CASSIVFGGIQYF. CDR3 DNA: TGTGCCAGTAGTATTGTGTTCGGAGGCATTCAGTACTTC.

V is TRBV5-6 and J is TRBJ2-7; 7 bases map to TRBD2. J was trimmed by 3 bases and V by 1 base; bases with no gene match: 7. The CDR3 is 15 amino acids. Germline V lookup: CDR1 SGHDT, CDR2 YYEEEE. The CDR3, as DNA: TGTGCCAGCAGCTTGTCTAGCGGTGGGTACTACGAGCAGTACTTC. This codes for CASSLSSGGYYEQYF. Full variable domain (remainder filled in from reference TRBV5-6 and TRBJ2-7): DAGVTQSPTHLIKTRGQQVTLRCSPKSGHDTVSWYQQALGQGPQFIFQYYEEEERQRGNFPDRFSGHQFPNYSSELNVNALLLGDSALYLCASSLSSGGYYEQYFGPGTRLTVT.

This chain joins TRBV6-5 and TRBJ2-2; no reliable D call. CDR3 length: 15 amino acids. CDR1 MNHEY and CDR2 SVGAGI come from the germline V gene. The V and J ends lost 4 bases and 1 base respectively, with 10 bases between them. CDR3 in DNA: TGTGCCAGCAGTTCTCGGACCAGGAACACCGGGGAGCTGTTTTTT. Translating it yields CASSSRTRNTGELFF.

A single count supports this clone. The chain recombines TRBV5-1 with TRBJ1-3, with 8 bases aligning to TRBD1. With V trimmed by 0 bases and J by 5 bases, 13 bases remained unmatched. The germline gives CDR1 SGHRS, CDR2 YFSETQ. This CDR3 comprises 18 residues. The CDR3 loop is CASSLALSTGANRNTIYF. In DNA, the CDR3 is TGCGCCAGCAGCTTGGCCTTGTCGACAGGGGCCAACAGAAACACCATATATTTT.

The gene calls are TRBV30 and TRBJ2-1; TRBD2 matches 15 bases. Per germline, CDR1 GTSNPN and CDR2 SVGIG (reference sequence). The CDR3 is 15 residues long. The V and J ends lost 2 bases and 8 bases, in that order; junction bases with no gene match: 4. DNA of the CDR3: TGTGCCTGGAGTCGGACTAGCGGGGGGGTCGATGAGCAGTTCTTC. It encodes CAWSRTSGGVDEQFF.

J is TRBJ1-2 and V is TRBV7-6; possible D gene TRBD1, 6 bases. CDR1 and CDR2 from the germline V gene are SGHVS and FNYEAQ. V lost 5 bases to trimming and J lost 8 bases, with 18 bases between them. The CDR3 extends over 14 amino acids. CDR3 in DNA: TGTGCCAGCAGCCCCCCTGGGGGGGCTTGGGGCTACACCTTC. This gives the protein CASSPPGGAWGYTF.

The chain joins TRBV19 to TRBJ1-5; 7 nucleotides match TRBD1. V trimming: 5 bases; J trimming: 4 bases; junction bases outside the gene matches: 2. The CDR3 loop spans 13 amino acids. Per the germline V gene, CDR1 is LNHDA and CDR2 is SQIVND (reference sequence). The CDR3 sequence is CASSPGQNQPQHF. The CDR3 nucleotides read TGTGCCAGTAGTCCGGGACAGAATCAGCCCCAGCATTTT.

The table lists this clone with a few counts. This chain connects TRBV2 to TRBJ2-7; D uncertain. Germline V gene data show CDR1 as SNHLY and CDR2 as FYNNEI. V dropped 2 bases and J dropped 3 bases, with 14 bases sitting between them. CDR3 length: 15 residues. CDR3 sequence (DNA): TGTGCCAGCAGTGAACAGGTAGAGCTATACTACGAGCAGTACTTC. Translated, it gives CASSEQVELYYEQYF.